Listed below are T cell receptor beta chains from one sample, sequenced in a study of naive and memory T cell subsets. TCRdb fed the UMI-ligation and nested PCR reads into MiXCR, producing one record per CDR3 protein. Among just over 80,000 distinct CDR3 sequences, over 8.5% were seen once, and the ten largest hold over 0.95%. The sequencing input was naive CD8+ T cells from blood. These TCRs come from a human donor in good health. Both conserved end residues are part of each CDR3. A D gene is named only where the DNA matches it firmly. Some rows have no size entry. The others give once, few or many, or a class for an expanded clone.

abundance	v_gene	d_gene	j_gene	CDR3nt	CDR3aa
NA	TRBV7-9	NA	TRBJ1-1	TGTGCCAGCAGCCCCTATGATGAAGCTTTCTTT	CASSPYDEAFF
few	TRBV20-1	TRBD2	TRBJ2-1	TGCAGTGCTAGAGATTCGGGTCCTTTAGCGGGAGTACTCAATGAGCAGTTCTTC	CSARDSGPLAGVLNEQFF
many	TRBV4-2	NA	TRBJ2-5	TGTGCCAGCAGCCAAGATCGGGCCGATGCGGAGACCCAGTACTTC	CASSQDRADAETQYF
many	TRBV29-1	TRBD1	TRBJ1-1	TGCAGCGTTCGCTTGAACAGGGGGCGAGACACTGAAGCTTTCTTT	CSVRLNRGRDTEAFF
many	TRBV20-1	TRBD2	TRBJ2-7	TGCAGTGCTAGAGATGTGGGACTAGGCGAGCAGTACTTC	CSARDVGLGEQYF
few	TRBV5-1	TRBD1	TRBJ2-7	TGCGCCAGCAGCTCGACTAGGGACAGGTACTCCTACGAGCAGTACTTC	CASSSTRDRYSYEQYF
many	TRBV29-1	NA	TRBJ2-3	TGCAGCGTTGAAAGGGCTACAACTAGCACAGATACGCAGTATTTT	CSVERATTSTDTQYF
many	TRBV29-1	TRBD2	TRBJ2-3	TGCAGCCCCAACGATAGCGGGAGATCAGATACGCAGTATTTT	CSPNDSGRSDTQYF
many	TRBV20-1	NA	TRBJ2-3	TGCAGTGCTAGAGAATGGGTAGATACGCAGTATTTT	CSAREWVDTQYF
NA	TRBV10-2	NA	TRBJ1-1	TGCGCCAGCAGTGGGGCAGCTCAAGCTTTCTTT	CASSGAAQAFF
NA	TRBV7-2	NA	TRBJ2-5	TGTGCCAGCAGCTTGGGGGGCTCGGCAGAGACCCAGTACTTC	CASSLGGSAETQYF
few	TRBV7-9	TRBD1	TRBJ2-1	TGTGCCAGCAGCTCCCGCTCAGGGGGAGTCAATGAGCAGTTCTTC	CASSSRSGGVNEQFF
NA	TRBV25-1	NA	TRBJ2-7	TGTGCCAGCAGTGAAAGTGGAGGGCCCTACGAGCAGTACTTC	CASSESGGPYEQYF
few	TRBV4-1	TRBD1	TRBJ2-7	TGCGCCAGCAGCTTTCGCAGGGACAGGGGACCCGAGCATTGGTACTTC	CASSFRRDRGPEHWYF
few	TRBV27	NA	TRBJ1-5	TGTGCCAGCAGTGCGAATGGGAGCAATCAGCCCCAGCATTTT	CASSANGSNQPQHF
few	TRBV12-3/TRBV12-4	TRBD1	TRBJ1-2	TGTGCCAGCAGTCTCGGGACAGGGGGCGCGAATGGCTACACCTTC	CASSLGTGGANGYTF
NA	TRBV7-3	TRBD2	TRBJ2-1	TGTGCCAGCAGCTTAATAGCTAGCGGGTATTACAATGAGCAGTTCTTC	CASSLIASGYYNEQFF
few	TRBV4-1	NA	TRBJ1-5	TGCGCCAGCAGCCAAGAATTGGCGCACGTTTATAGCAATCAGCCCCAGCATTTT	CASSQELAHVYSNQPQHF
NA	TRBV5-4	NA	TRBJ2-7	TGTGCCAGCAGCCCGGACTATTCCTACGAGCAGTACTTC	CASSPDYSYEQYF
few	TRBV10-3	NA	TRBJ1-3	TGTGCCATCAGTGAGCCCTCGGGAAACACCATATATTTT	CAISEPSGNTIYF
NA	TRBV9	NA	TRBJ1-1	TGTGCCAGCAGCTATCCCCCTGAGGCTTTCTTT	CASSYPPEAFF
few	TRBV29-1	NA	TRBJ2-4	TGCAGCGGTCACTTTAAAAACATTCAGTACTTC	CSGHFKNIQYF
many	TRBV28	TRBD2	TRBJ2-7	TGTGCCAGCAGTTTCGGATCCGGGACTAGCGAAAGAAACGGGTACGAGCAGTACTTC	CASSFGSGTSERNGYEQYF
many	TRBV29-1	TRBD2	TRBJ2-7	TGCAGCGTACCGGGACTAGCGGGAGACGAGCAGTACTTC	CSVPGLAGDEQYF
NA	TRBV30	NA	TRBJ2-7	TGTGCCTGGAGTGTACTCAGGGTCGAGCAGTACTTC	CAWSVLRVEQYF
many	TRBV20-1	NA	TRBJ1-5	TGCAGTGCTTTCGCGGACAGATACAGCAATCAGCCCCAGCATTTT	CSAFADRYSNQPQHF
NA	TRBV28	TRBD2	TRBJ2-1	TGTGCCAGCCGGACTAGCGGAACCTACAATGAGCAGTTCTTC	CASRTSGTYNEQFF
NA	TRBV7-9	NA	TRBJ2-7	TGTGCCAGCAGCTTGCCAAGCTTAGAAGTATCCTACGAGCAGTACTTC	CASSLPSLEVSYEQYF
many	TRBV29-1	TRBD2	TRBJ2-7	TGCAGCGTTGAAGAAGGGACTAGCGGGAGACCTAATACCTACGAGCAGTACTTC	CSVEEGTSGRPNTYEQYF
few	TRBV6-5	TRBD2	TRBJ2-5	TGTGCCAGCAGTTCCAGGGACTACAAAGAGACCCAGTACTTC	CASSSRDYKETQYF
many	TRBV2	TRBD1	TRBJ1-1	TGTGCCAGCGGAGACAGGGGCACTGAAGCTTTCTTT	CASGDRGTEAFF
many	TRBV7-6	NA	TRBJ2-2	TGTGCCAGCAGCCCCGAGCCGACCCCCCACACCGGGGAGCTGTTTTTT	CASSPEPTPHTGELFF
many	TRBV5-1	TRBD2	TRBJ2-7	TGCGCCAGCAGCTTTTTACTAGCGGGAGATTCAGAAGAGCAGTACTTC	CASSFLLAGDSEEQYF
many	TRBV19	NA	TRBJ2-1	TGTGCCAGTTCCGTATACCTTAGCTCCTACAATGAGCAGTTCTTC	CASSVYLSSYNEQFF
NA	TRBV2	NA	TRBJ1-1	TGTGCCAGCAGTTTAACACTGAACACTGAAGCTTTCTTT	CASSLTLNTEAFF
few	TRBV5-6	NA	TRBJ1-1	TGTGCCAGCAGCTTCGAATACGGCACTGAAGCTTTCTTT	CASSFEYGTEAFF
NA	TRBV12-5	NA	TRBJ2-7	TGTGCTAGTGGCACAAGCTCCTACGAGCAGTACTTC	CASGTSSYEQYF
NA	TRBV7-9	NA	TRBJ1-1	TGTGCCAGCAGCTTAGATGCCACTGAAGCTTTCTTT	CASSLDATEAFF
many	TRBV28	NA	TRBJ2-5	TGTGCCAGCAGTTTTCTTCGGGGGCATACACAAGAGACCCAGTACTTC	CASSFLRGHTQETQYF
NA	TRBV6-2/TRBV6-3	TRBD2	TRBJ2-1	TGTGCCAGCAGTTACCTCCTTTCGGGGGGCTACAATGAGCAGTTCTTC	CASSYLLSGGYNEQFF
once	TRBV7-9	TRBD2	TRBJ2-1	TGTGCCAGCAGCTTGTCTTACGGGCGGGAGGGAGGAAACAATGAGCAGTTCTTC	CASSLSYGREGGNNEQFF
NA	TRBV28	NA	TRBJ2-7	TGTGCCAGCAGTTCCCCAAGAGCCCTGTCCTACGAGCAGTACTTC	CASSSPRALSYEQYF
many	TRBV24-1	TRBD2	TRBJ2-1	TGTGCCACCAGTGATTCAAGGACTAGCGGAGTTCCAATTTACAATGAGCAGTTCTTC	CATSDSRTSGVPIYNEQFF
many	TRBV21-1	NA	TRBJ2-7	TGTGCCAGCAGCAAGGAACCTTGGGAGCAGTACTTC	CASSKEPWEQYF
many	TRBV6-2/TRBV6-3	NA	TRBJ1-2	TGTGCCAGCAGTTACTCGATCTCCGAGGGCTACACCTTC	CASSYSISEGYTF
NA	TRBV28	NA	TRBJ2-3	TGTGCCAGCAGTTTAATCCCGTCTAGCACAGATACGCAGTATTTT	CASSLIPSSTDTQYF
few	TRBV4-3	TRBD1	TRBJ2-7	TGCGCCAGCAGCCAAGATGGGGACAGGAACTACGAGCAGTACTTC	CASSQDGDRNYEQYF
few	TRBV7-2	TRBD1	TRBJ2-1	TGTGCCAGCAGCTTAAGCGACAGGGTGACCCCGACCCTCTACAATGAGCAGTTCTTC	CASSLSDRVTPTLYNEQFF
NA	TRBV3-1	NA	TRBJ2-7	TGTGCCAGCAGCCAGGGCACCAACTACGAGCAGTACTTC	CASSQGTNYEQYF
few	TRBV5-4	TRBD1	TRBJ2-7	TGTGCCAGCAGCTTTACGGGGGACAGGGCCGACGAGCAGTACTTC	CASSFTGDRADEQYF
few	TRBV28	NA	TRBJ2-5	TGTGCCAGCAGTTCGGACAGACCTCAAGAGACCCAGTACTTC	CASSSDRPQETQYF